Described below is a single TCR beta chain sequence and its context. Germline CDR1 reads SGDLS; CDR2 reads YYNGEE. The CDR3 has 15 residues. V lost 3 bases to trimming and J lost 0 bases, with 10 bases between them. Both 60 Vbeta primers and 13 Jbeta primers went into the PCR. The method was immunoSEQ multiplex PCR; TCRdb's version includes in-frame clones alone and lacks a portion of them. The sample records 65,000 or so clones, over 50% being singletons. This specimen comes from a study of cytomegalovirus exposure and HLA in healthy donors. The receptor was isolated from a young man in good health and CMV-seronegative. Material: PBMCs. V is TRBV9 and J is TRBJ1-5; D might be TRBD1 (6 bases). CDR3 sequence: CASSARQDSNQPQHF. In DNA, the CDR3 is TGTGCCAGCAGCGCTCGACAGGATAGCAATCAGCCCCAGCATTTT.